The present TCR beta chain was sequenced within a study of CD8+CD57+ T cells in acquired aplastic anemia. Looking at the study overall: DNA recovered from sorted CD4+ and CD8+ cells had a mean of around 3.3 ug. Among healthy donors, CD4+ cells averaged roughly 9.9 million reads.

CDR3 length equals 13 residues. Germline V gives CDR1 DFQATT, CDR2 SNEGSKA (reference sequence). V shed 2 bases and J shed 2 bases, with 10 bases lying between them. Genomic DNA, the template, was used for profiling of the TCR beta VDJ and CDR3. TCRdb re-called the reads with MiXCR, one entry per CDR3 protein. The sample holds about 70,000 distinct CDR3 sequences; approximately 54% are singletons and the top ten take around 8.8%. Details on this clonotype: Its antigen remains unknown.

Study-level findings and limits: No significant patient-versus-control difference appeared in CD8+ Simpson's diversity. Overlapping CD8+ CDR3 repertoires of patients and controls contained nearly 30 shared sequences.

The genes are TRBV20-1 and TRBJ2-7; D tentatively reads TRBD1 or TRBD2 (5 bases each). Sample: sorted CD4+, CD8+, or CD8+CD57+ T cells (not recorded which) from PBMCs. The TCR sequence derives from a human donor in good health, serving as a control. The CDR3 nucleotides read TGCAGTGCTAGACCCGGGGCCACCTACGAGCAGTACTTC. Its protein product is CSARPGATYEQYF.